The source of this T cell receptor beta chain is a study of T cell changes during pregnancy in multiple sclerosis. The table came from immunoSEQ multiplex PCR; TCRdb's copy has only in-frame clones and leaves some out. The sample contains tens of thousands of clones, 85% to 90% of which appear only once. This CDR3 is built from 14 residues. Looked up from germline, CDR1 is MNHNS and CDR2 is SASEGT. V was clipped by 8 bases and J by 4 bases, with 17 bases between them. This receptor was obtained from a female donor with multiple sclerosis, enrolled in a pregnancy study. The source material was CD4+ T cells from peripheral blood mononuclear cells, sampled in the first trimester of pregnancy. The chain recombines TRBV6-1 with TRBJ1-1; maybe TRBD1 (6 bases). The CDR3 region has the DNA TGTGCCAGCGACAGACAGGCAGATTCCACTGAAGCTTTCTTT. It encodes CASDRQADSTEAFF.